These 23 T cell receptor beta chains came from one sample sequenced in a study of cytomegalovirus exposure and HLA in healthy donors. The PCR was carried out with 60 Vbeta primers and 13 Jbeta primers. Assay: immunoSEQ multiplex PCR; the TCRdb copy retains only in-frame clones and omits some. The data show more than 95,000 clones, with roughly 74% seen just once and roughly 14% held by the top ten. Sequencing used PBMCs. Receptor source: a woman aged 65 to 85 in good health and CMV-seropositive.

The CDR3 loop is CASGRSGVYEQYF. The CDR3 DNA reads as TGCGCCAGCGGCAGGAGCGGTGTCTACGAGCAGTACTTC. This sequence joins TRBV5-1 and TRBJ2-7, with a possible D match to TRBD2 (5 bases). The CDR3 totals 13 residues. The V gene lost 7 bases and the J gene lost 3 bases, with 14 bases spanning the gap. In germline, CDR1 is SGHRS, CDR2 YFSETQ.

The chain links TRBV6-1 to TRBJ1-2; D perhaps matches TRBD1 (5 bases). V was trimmed by 7 bases and J by 4 bases, leaving 7 bases between them. CDR1 and CDR2 (germline): MNHNS, SASEGT. The CDR3 sequence is 11 residues long. CDR3 nucleotides: TGTGCCAGCAAGGGGTTCTATGGCTACACCTTC. It codes for CASKGFYGYTF.

This chain joins TRBV5-1 and TRBJ2-7; TRBD1 matches 11 bases. CDR3 length: 16 residues. Trimming at V came to 0 bases and at J to 3 bases, leaving 5 bases not matched to a gene. Germline V lookup: CDR1 SGHRS, CDR2 YFSETQ. CDR3 amino acids: CASSLAFGTGGYEQYF. The CDR3 nucleotides are TGCGCCAGCAGCTTGGCCTTCGGGACAGGGGGCTACGAGCAGTACTTC.

V gene TRBV27 combines with J gene TRBJ2-4; 8 nucleotides agree with TRBD1. The CDR3 contains 14 residues. Trimming cost V 5 bases and J 4 bases; bases outside gene matches: 4. CDR1 MNHEY and CDR2 SMNVEV come from the germline V gene (reference sequence). The CDR3 is CASSERTGKNIQYF. The CDR3 nucleotides are TGTGCCAGCAGTGAGCGGACAGGGAAAAACATTCAGTACTTC.

The chain joins TRBV28 to TRBJ2-7; 9 bases align to TRBD2. Unmatched junction bases numbered 11, after V lost 3 bases and J lost 2 bases. The CDR3 runs to 17 residues. Germline assignment: CDR1 MDHEN and CDR2 SYDVKM. The CDR3 is CASSLRFASGATYEQYF. Written as DNA, the CDR3 is TGTGCCAGCAGTTTGAGATTTGCTAGCGGGGCAACCTACGAGCAGTACTTC.

This clone was picked up a small number of times. This chain uses TRBV10-3 with TRBJ1-3, with TRBD1 as a possible D gene (5 bases). The germline V and J ends were trimmed by 5 bases and 2 bases, with 13 bases remaining between them. CDR1 is ENHRY and CDR2 is SYGVKD in the germline V gene. The CDR3 contains 15 residues. In nucleotides, the CDR3 is TGTGCCATCAGTAGCGGGGGAAGGGCTGGAAACACCATATATTTT. Amino acid sequence: CAISSGGRAGNTIYF.

The V gene is TRBV9, the J gene TRBJ1-5, with D unclear. The CDR3 has 13 amino acids. Trimming pared 0 bases from V and 6 bases from J, leaving 7 bases between. CDR1 SGDLS and CDR2 YYNGEE come from the germline V gene. Written as DNA, the CDR3 is TGTGCCAGCAGCGTAGCCGGAGGTCAGCCCCAGCATTTT. Its protein product is CASSVAGGQPQHF.

The V and J genes are TRBV28 and TRBJ1-4; D gene unclear. Germline lookup yields CDR1 MDHEN and CDR2 SYDVKM. Trimming shortened V by 6 bases and J by 5 bases, and 10 bases separated the two germline ends. The CDR3 length is 13 residues. The CDR3: CASSPVENEKLFF. The CDR3 nucleotides read TGTGCCAGCAGCCCTGTAGAGAATGAAAAACTGTTTTTT.

This clone was observed a single time. The V and J genes are TRBV5-6 and TRBJ2-1; a possible D gene is TRBD1 (5 bases). The germline CDR1 and CDR2 sequences are SGHDT and YYEEEE. The V end lost 6 bases, the J end lost 2 bases, and 15 bases lay between the germline ends. The CDR3 has 15 amino acids. The CDR3 sequence is CASNLMGPTYNEQFF. The DNA of the CDR3 is TGTGCCAGCAACCTTATGGGGCCGACCTACAATGAGCAGTTCTTC.

The chain links TRBV5-4 to TRBJ2-5, with a tentative D call TRBD2 (6 bases). Germline loops: CDR1 SGHNT, CDR2 YYREEE (reference sequence). V lost 3 bases to trimming and J lost 5 bases, with 17 bases between them. CDR3 size: 15 residues. CDR3 in DNA: TGTGCCAGCAGCTCATCGACTAGGCTTTCTGAGACCCAGTACTTC. As protein: CASSSSTRLSETQYF. Full variable domain (missing parts from reference TRBV5-4 and TRBJ2-5): ETGVTQSPTHLIKTRGQQVTLRCSSQSGHNTVSWYQQALGQGPQFIFQYYREEENGRGNFPPRFSGLQFPNYSSELNVNALELDDSALYLCASSSSTRLSETQYFGPGTRLLVL.

The V call is TRBV28, the J call TRBJ1-4; maybe TRBD1 (5 bases). Germline loops: CDR1 MDHEN, CDR2 SYDVKM. There are 17 residues in the CDR3. V shed 4 bases and J shed 8 bases, with 23 bases lying between them. The CDR3 sequence: CASSSRRRGGFGEKLFF. The CDR3 nucleotides read TGTGCCAGCAGTTCACGACGACGGGGGGGGTTCGGGGAAAAACTGTTTTTT.

This chain connects TRBV2 to TRBJ1-2; TRBD1 matches 12 bases. Unmatched junction bases numbered 15, after V lost 10 bases and J lost 3 bases. The CDR3 covers 17 residues. Germline-derived CDR1 and CDR2 are SNHLY and FYNNEI. DNA for the CDR3: TGTGCCATCCCGGGAGGGGGACAGGGGGCGAACGACTATGGCTACACCTTC. It is translated as CAIPGGGQGANDYGYTF.

The V gene is TRBV7-2, the J gene TRBJ1-2, with 7 bases lining up with TRBD1. From germline, CDR1 is SGHTA and CDR2 FQGNSA. V was clipped by 1 base and J by 8 bases; unmatched bases: 10. This CDR3 is built from 15 residues. CDR3 nucleotides: TGTGCCAGCAGCTTAGGACAGGGCGGCATAGGGGGCTACACCTTC. Protein sequence: CASSLGQGGIGGYTF.

The CDR3, as DNA: TGTGCCAGCAGCTTGGTGACGGGGGCTCGGGGGGGAGAGACCCAGTACTTC. Translated: CASSLVTGARGGETQYF. The chain links TRBV5-4 to TRBJ2-5, with 8 bases that match TRBD2. With 0 bases clipped from V and 4 bases from J, the junction kept 11 bases outside the gene matches. Germline CDR1 is SGHNT and CDR2 is YYREEE (reference sequence). This CDR3 contains 17 residues.

This chain links TRBV7-2 with TRBJ2-7; D is perhaps TRBD2 (5 bases). CDR3 size: 14 residues. Germline CDR1 and CDR2: SGHTA and FQGNSA. V was pared by 1 base and J by 2 bases, with 9 bases between. The CDR3 DNA is TGTGCCAGCAGCTTAGTAGAGGGAACCTACGAGCAGTACTTC. Its translation is CASSLVEGTYEQYF.

This clone was counted a few times. The J gene is TRBJ2-7, the V gene TRBV15, with D tentatively TRBD1 (5 bases). The ends were cut back, 0 bases at V and 8 bases at J, with 14 bases in the middle. The CDR3 runs to 14 residues. Germline lookup yields CDR1 LNHNV and CDR2 YYDKDF (reference sequence). CDR3: CATSREGGQGQQYF. DNA of the CDR3: TGTGCCACCAGCAGAGAGGGTGGTCAGGGTCAGCAGTACTTC.

J is TRBJ2-5 and V is TRBV5-1; 13 nucleotides align to TRBD2. The DNA matches TRBJ2-7 better at its end, which makes the J call doubtful. This CDR3 contains 17 residues. The germline gives CDR1 SGHRS, CDR2 YFSETQ. In DNA form, the CDR3 reads TGCGCCAGCAGCGCAGGGACTAGCGGGATAAAAACCTACGAGCAGTACTTC. Protein sequence: CASSAGTSGIKTYEQYF.

The V and J genes are TRBV19 and TRBJ2-3, with 10 bases that match TRBD2. The V segment lost 4 bases and the J segment 8 bases; nucleotides outside the gene matches: 12. Germline CDR1 LNHDA, CDR2 SQIVND (reference sequence). The CDR3 extends over 16 amino acids. The CDR3 sequence: CASSTLAGALVGTQYF. The CDR3 DNA sequence: TGTGCCAGTAGTACCCTAGCGGGGGCCTTAGTCGGTACGCAGTATTTT. The full variable domain, in which reference TRBV19 and TRBJ2-3 provide the parts outside the CDR3, is DGGITQSPKYLFRKEGQNVTLSCEQNLNHDAMYWYRQDPGQGLRLIYYSQIVNDFQKGDIAEGYSVSREKKESFPLTVTSAQKNPTAFYLCASSTLAGALVGTQYFGPGTRLTVL.

This chain connects TRBV20-1 to TRBJ2-7; a weak D match, TRBD1 (6 bases). Germline-derived CDR1 and CDR2 are DFQATT and SNEGSKA (reference sequence). The ends were cut back, 6 bases at V and 5 bases at J, with 8 bases in the middle. CDR3 length: 10 residues. The CDR3: CSATGNEQYF. The CDR3 bases are TGCAGTGCCACAGGGAACGAGCAGTACTTC.

The chain is built from TRBV2 and TRBJ1-2; the D gene is possibly TRBD1 (6 bases). Germline assignment: CDR1 SNHLY and CDR2 FYNNEI. The V end was cut by 9 bases, the J end by 8 bases, with 34 bases between. CDR3 length equals 18 residues. CDR3 in DNA: TGTGCCAGGAAACCCGGGGACACCACTATAGGTGTGGCGAGAGGCTACACCTTC. It is translated as CARKPGDTTIGVARGYTF.

This rearrangement joins TRBV28 to TRBJ2-1; TRBD2 matches 7 bases. The CDR3 covers 14 residues. Germline CDR1 reads MDHEN; CDR2 reads SYDVKM. V shed 9 bases, J shed 3 bases, and the junction held 8 bases outside the gene matches. Written as DNA, the CDR3 is TGTGCCAGTGTGAAGGGAGGGGTCTACAATGAGCAGTTCTTC. Protein: CASVKGGVYNEQFF. The whole variable domain, remainder taken from reference TRBV28 and TRBJ2-1, is DVKVTQSSRYLVKRTGEKVFLECVQDMDHENMFWYRQDPGLGLRLIYFSYDVKMKEKGDIPEGYSVSREKKERFSLILESASTNQTSMYLCASVKGGVYNEQFFGPGTRLTVL.

V is TRBV6-6 and J is TRBJ2-3; 14 bases map to TRBD2. V lost 4 bases to trimming and J lost 8 bases; unmatched junction nucleotides: 8. The CDR3 extends over 16 amino acids. Germline CDR1 MNHNY, CDR2 SVGAGI (reference sequence). CDR3: CASSSPTSGRGFTQYF. The CDR3 DNA follows: TGTGCCAGCAGTTCCCCGACTAGCGGGAGGGGGTTTACGCAGTATTTT.

This chain links TRBV5-1 with TRBJ2-1; 7 nucleotides line up with TRBD2. This CDR3 spans 14 amino acids. Germline assignment: CDR1 SGHRS and CDR2 YFSETQ. The ends lost 2 bases at V and 6 bases at J; junction bases unmatched: 5. The CDR3 nucleotides read TGCGCCAGCAGCTTTCGCGGGAGCGGCAATGAGCAGTTCTTC. Translation: CASSFRGSGNEQFF. Using reference TRBV5-1 and TRBJ2-1 for the parts outside the CDR3, the full variable domain is KAGVTQTPRYLIKTRGQQVTLSCSPISGHRSVSWYQQTPGQGLQFLFEYFSETQRNKGNFPGRFSGRQFSNSRSEMNVSTLELGDSALYLCASSFRGSGNEQFFGPGTRLTVL.